These 5 T cell receptor beta chains were sequenced from one sample in a study of prognosis after radiotherapy for stage I lung cancer. Two-round multiplex PCR, the amplification method, yielded TCR beta CDR3 from genomic DNA. Used in first-round PCR were primers specific to each TRBV and TRBJ gene. TCRdb reprocessed the multiplex PCR reads via MiXCR and lists one record per CDR3 protein. The sample has almost 40,000 distinct CDR3 sequences, around a quarter seen once. The sequenced sample was PBMCs, obtained before or after stereotactic body radiation therapy (not recorded which). The receptor source for this set is a donor aged 50 or older with non-small cell lung cancer.

This clonotype was counted ten times or more. This chain connects TRBV15 to TRBJ2-1; 14 positions match TRBD2. The CDR3 is made up of 19 amino acids. From germline, CDR1 is LNHNV and CDR2 YYDKDF (reference sequence). V shed 3 bases, J shed 7 bases, and the junction held 14 bases outside the gene matches. CDR3: CATSRSGTSGSSSRNEQFF. The DNA for the CDR3 is TGTGCCACCAGCAGGTCCGGGACTAGCGGGAGTAGTAGTAGGAATGAGCAGTTCTTC.

This clonotype was detected many times. The V and J genes are TRBV19 and TRBJ1-5; no clear D gene. Trimming pared 0 bases from V and 1 base from J, leaving 7 bases between. Germline CDR1 and CDR2: LNHDA and SQIVND (reference sequence). The CDR3 sequence is 15 residues long. The CDR3: CASSIDSGSNQPQHF. CDR3 DNA: TGTGCCAGTAGTATAGATTCGGGGAGCAATCAGCCCCAGCATTTT.

The V gene is TRBV11-1, the J gene TRBJ2-5; D unresolved. This CDR3 contains 13 residues. V dropped 3 bases and J dropped 1 base, with 6 bases sitting between them. The germline V gene has CDR1 SGHAT and CDR2 FQDESV (reference sequence). This CDR3 is CASSFGSQETQYF. The CDR3 DNA sequence: TGTGCCAGCAGCTTTGGCAGCCAAGAGACCCAGTACTTC.

This clonotype was observed at least ten times. The V call is TRBV12-3 or TRBV12-4, the J call TRBJ2-7; 8 nucleotides match TRBD1. The CDR3 consists of 12 residues. V shed 4 bases and J 13 bases; nucleotides not matched to a gene: 9. CDR3 nucleotides: TGTGCCAGCAGTTCTCGGGGTGGACAGGGCTACTTC. Its translation: CASSSRGGQGYF.

The count of this clonotype is one. The gene calls are TRBV28 and TRBJ2-2; 8 bases are shared with TRBD2. The CDR3 runs 15 residues. The V gene's germline CDR1 is MDHEN and CDR2 SYDVKM. The V segment lost 3 bases and the J segment 14 bases; nucleotides outside the gene matches: 14. This chain's CDR3 is CASSFSRLATGYLFF. CDR3 bases: TGTGCCAGCAGTTTCAGTCGACTAGCGACCGGGTATCTGTTTTTT.